This TCR beta chain is from a study of tumor-infiltrating lymphocytes in primary liver carcinoma. Extraction of RNA together with DNA used about 17-31 mg of unsorted bulk tissue. Comments on this clonotype: A read error may produce the germline difference seen at one junction end.

From around 500 ng of total RNA, TCR beta-specific cDNA was reverse-transcribed using a constant-region primer. Three nested multiplex PCR rounds of slightly modified ARM-PCR generated TCR beta libraries. TCRdb passed the multiplex PCR reads through MiXCR, listing each CDR3 protein once. This table holds tens of thousands of distinct CDR3 sequences, around 74% found once. The source of this sequence is a man in his forties with primary liver carcinoma and hepatitis B virus infection. The sample comprised liver tumor tissue from sampling region 4. Documented subset: tumor region T4, right-lateral pole.

DNA for the CDR3: TGTGCCAGTGAGGGGACCGGTTCCTGCGAGCAAAACTTC. It specifies CASEGTGSCEQNF. The gene calls are TRBV12-5 and TRBJ2-7; the D gene could be TRBD1 or TRBD2 (5 bases each). Germline lookup yields CDR1 LGHNT and CDR2 FRNRAP. This CDR3 comprises 13 residues.